This record looks at one TCR beta chain sequence and its context. The specificity of this receptor is unknown. It has no much larger one-base neighbor in the sample; base qualities were not kept. Patients with a history of autoimmune disease or receiving systemic immunosuppression were excluded from the trial. Peripheral blood for TCR sequencing was collected from all dose cohorts at baseline, on cycle 4 day 1, and on cycle 7 day 1. Samples were obtained from an open-label, multicenter, first-in-human phase I dose-escalation trial of ivuxolimab. Adults with locally advanced or metastatic melanoma, renal cell carcinoma, hepatocellular carcinoma or head and neck squamous cell carcinoma were enrolled in the trial. Before TCR sequencing, CD4+ T cells and CD8+ T cells were sorted from peripheral blood as separate populations. To sequence the TCRbeta CDR3 region, genomic DNA was isolated from the sorted cells. TCRbeta CDR3 regions were sequenced using the immunoSEQ Assay. As stored in TCRdb, this immuneACCESS dataset retains in-frame rearrangements with V and J assigned. A fraction of the clones does not appear; measured against another copy, unresolved V genes explain less than half of the discrepancy, and the remainder lacks a known reason. The sample contains tens of thousands of clones, around 90% of them found a single time. 4% to 4.5% of the sample is taken by the ten largest.

The data are from a study of OX40 agonist ivuxolimab in advanced cancers. Looking at the study overall: The costimulatory receptor OX40 (CD134) was targeted by ivuxolimab, a fully human IgG2 agonistic monoclonal antibody. Patients were allowed to have had prior anti-PD-1, anti-PD-L1 or anti-CTLA-4 therapy, and roughly 40% of the dose-escalation patients had previously received checkpoint inhibitors. Intravenous ivuxolimab was administered to patients every 2 weeks at six dose levels: 0.01, 0.1, 0.3, 1.5, 3 and 10 mg/kg. The paper reports the monotherapy dose-escalation portion (N ≈ 52 patients) of the phase I ivuxolimab trial. Partial responses occurred in three dose-escalation patients: two with cutaneous melanoma and one with hepatocellular carcinoma. Peripheral TCRbeta sequencing was intended to test whether TCR sequence diversity was altered and clonal T-cell expansion was caused by ivuxolimab. Of the roughly 51 dose-escalation patients, hepatocellular carcinoma was present in 19, melanoma in roughly 15, renal cell carcinoma in 9 and head and neck cancer in 9. A male proportion of around 81% and a mean age of approximately 55 years, ranging from roughly 23 to 79, were recorded for the dose-escalation cohort. The full study reports these points: Low levels of normalized T-cell clonal expansion were also seen in some patients who did not respond. Partial responders in the 0.1-3.0 mg/kg groups had among the lowest normalized peripheral clonal expansion, especially among CD8+ T cells. At doses of 0.1 to 3.0 mg/kg, clonal expansion of both CD4+ and CD8+ blood T cells was observed from baseline to week 6. The antigen specificity of the clonally expanded peripheral T cells was not determined. On average, CD8+ T cells showed more expanded clones than CD4+ T cells after ivuxolimab.

Reading from cysteine to phenylalanine, the CDR3 counts 12 amino acids. The DNA shown is the 36-base CDR3, in frame from base 1. The germline ends are 10 bases apart after V is trimmed by 4 bases and J by 9 bases. For CDR1 and CDR2, the germline V gene (reference sequence) lists LNHDA and SQIVND. This clonotype originated in an adult with an advanced solid tumor such as melanoma, head and neck, liver or kidney cancer. This specimen consisted of CD4+ or CD8+ T cells sorted from blood, obtained in a trial of the OX40 agonist ivuxolimab. The chain joins TRBV19 to TRBJ2-1, with TRBD1 tentatively as D gene (5 bases match). The bases are TGTGCCAGTAGTACAGGGCTATCTGAGCAGTTCTTC. It is translated as CASSTGLSEQFF.